This record covers a single T cell receptor beta chain. The antigen is unknown. This CDR3 region has 14 residues. The V gene's germline CDR1 is SGHTA and CDR2 FQGNSA. V was clipped by 1 base and J by 8 bases, with 11 bases between them. This entry belongs to a study of T cell responses to AZD1222 COVID-19 vaccine. General study findings and limits: The donor group comprised mostly white British people and more females; the analysis possibly underestimated clonal diversity.

The assay was immunoSEQ multiplex PCR, and TCRdb's table has in-frame clones only and misses some. In the table there are roughly 180,000 clones, roughly 91% of which are singletons. This specimen consisted of peripheral blood, obtained 28 days after the second dose of the MenACWY control vaccine. This sequence originates from an adult who received the MenACWY meningococcal vaccine as a control. The V gene is TRBV7-2, the J gene TRBJ1-4; D is undetermined. Written as DNA, the CDR3 is TGTGCCAGCAGCTTAGGGGGTTTCGGGGAAAAACTGTTTTTT. It encodes CASSLGGFGEKLFF.